Listed here is a single T cell receptor beta chain. This entry is derived from a study of identical twins. A universal primer site arose from template switching, and cDNA bore unique molecular identifiers. A single record per CDR3 protein comes from TCRdb applying MiXCR to the 5' RACE reads. The sample yields about 920,000 distinct CDR3 sequences, 10% to 15% seen once. Germline values: CDR1 MDHEN, CDR2 SYDVKM. V was clipped by 6 bases and J by 0 bases, with 12 bases between them. The CDR3 is made up of 15 amino acids. This sample also appeared in a second study, on yellow fever vaccine responses in identical twins.

Sequencing was performed on PBMCs. J is TRBJ2-4 and V is TRBV28, with D tentatively TRBD1 or TRBD2 (5 bases each). The sequence came from a young woman in good health. The CDR3 sequence: CASRDSGLAKNIQYF. DNA of the CDR3: TGTGCCAGCAGAGACAGCGGACTAGCCAAAAACATTCAGTACTTC.